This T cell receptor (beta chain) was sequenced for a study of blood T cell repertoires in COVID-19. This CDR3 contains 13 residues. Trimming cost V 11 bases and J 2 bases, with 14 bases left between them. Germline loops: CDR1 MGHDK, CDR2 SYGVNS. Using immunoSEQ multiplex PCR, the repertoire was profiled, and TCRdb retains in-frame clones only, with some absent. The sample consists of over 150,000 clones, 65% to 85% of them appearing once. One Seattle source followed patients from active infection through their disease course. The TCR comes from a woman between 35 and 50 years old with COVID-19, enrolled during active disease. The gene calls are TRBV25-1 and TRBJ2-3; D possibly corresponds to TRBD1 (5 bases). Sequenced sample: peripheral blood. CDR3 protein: CALEAGSTDTQYF. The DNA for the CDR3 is TGTGCCCTCGAGGCAGGGTCCACAGATACGCAGTATTTT.